This T cell receptor beta chain was sequenced for a study of shared clonotypes between healthy human individuals. Study-level findings and limits: The authors sampled blood alone, and tissue repertoires likely differ.

For this clone: Its antigen is not known.

Germline CDR1 and CDR2: MNHNS and SASEGT. Trimming took off 4 bases at V and 2 bases at J, with 11 bases between the two ends. CDR3 size: 14 residues. Authors' processing steps: Junction-only sequences without quality scores came from ImmunoSEQ, so filtering differed. TCRdb's copy holds only in-frame clones and misses some; the assay was immunoSEQ multiplex PCR. For V, J and clone size, that table is used; D and trimming come from the DNA. Among about 460,000 clones, about 74% were seen once, and the ten largest hold more than 10%. The clonotype originates from a woman aged 40 to 55 in good health. Some clones in this sample may be carry-over from other donors' samples. The gene calls are TRBV6-1 and TRBJ1-2; possibly TRBD1 for D (5 bases). Material for sequencing was PBMCs. The DNA of the CDR3 is TGTGCCAGCAGTGGGGGGGTTCTAAACTATGGCTACACCTTC. Translation gives CASSGGVLNYGYTF.